This TCR beta chain was retrieved from a study of T cell repertoires in cytomegalovirus infection. The wider study: CMV infection plus the matching HLA type was flagged by public TCR beta signatures. Study-wide findings and caveats: Identification of carriers of CMV plus the relevant HLA was performed using cumulative public TCR beta family frequency. Predominance within the ex vivo response was attributable to HLA-C-restricted CMV-specific TCR beta clonotypes.

In its sample, this clonotype was seen many times. Its matching antigen is unknown. TCRdb independently ran MiXCR on the reads; one entry per CDR3 protein. The sample lists almost 500,000 distinct CDR3 sequences, over 9% seen once, with about a tenth in the top ten. The trim removed 4 bases at V and 0 bases at J, leaving 13 bases unmatched. The CDR3 spans 18 residues. Germline V lookup: CDR1 SGHNT, CDR2 YENEEA. Sequencing was carried out using PBMCs. This TCR was sampled from a human donor in good health (CMV status not recorded). Some clones in this sample may be carry-over from other donors' samples. The chain is built from TRBV11-3 and TRBJ2-5; 8 bases agree with TRBD1. DNA of the CDR3: TGTGCCAGCAGCTCAACTTCAGGGGGCGGGCCGTACCAAGAGACCCAGTACTTC. As protein: CASSSTSGGGPYQETQYF.